A single sample gave rise to the 14 T cell receptor beta chains below, sequenced in a study of beta chain features in type 1 diabetes. The sequenced template was cDNA made from the entire isolated RNA. Only in-frame clones appear in the TCRdb table, and some are missing; sequencing was by immunoSEQ multiplex PCR. The profile shows about 350,000 clones, around a fifth of them singletons. The sequenced sample consisted of naive CD4+ T cells from blood. Every receptor here comes from a woman aged 18-30 years in good health.

The chain employs TRBV30 and TRBJ1-4, with D hard to call. This CDR3 has 16 amino acids. Germline-derived CDR1 and CDR2 are GTSNPN and SVGIG (reference sequence). V gave up 3 bases and J gave up 5 bases, with 19 bases separating them. The CDR3 spells CAWSRGSAVGNEKLFF. For the CDR3, the DNA is TGTGCCTGGAGCCGGGGTTCTGCGGTGGGGAATGAAAAACTGTTTTTT. Full variable domain (remainder filled in from reference TRBV30 and TRBJ1-4): SQTIHQWPATLVQPVGSPLSLECTVEGTSNPNLYWYRQAAGRGLQLLFYSVGIGQISSEVPQNLSASRPQDRQFILSSKKLLLSDSGFYLCAWSRGSAVGNEKLFFGSGTQLSVL.

This clone has more than one count but fewer than ten. V is TRBV29-1 and J is TRBJ2-3, with a possible D match to TRBD1 (6 bases). There are 14 residues in the CDR3. Germline V lookup: CDR1 SQVTM, CDR2 ANQGSEA. The V end lost 3 bases, the J end lost 3 bases, and 13 bases lay between the germline ends. The CDR3 sequence is CSVDRGLLTDTQYF. CDR3 coding DNA: TGCAGCGTTGACAGGGGTTTACTAACAGATACGCAGTATTTT.

The chain employs TRBV11-2 and TRBJ2-5, with D perhaps TRBD2 (5 bases). The CDR3 extends over 16 amino acids. Germline CDR1 and CDR2: SGHAT and FQNNGV. Trimming removed 0 bases at V and 2 bases at J, with 13 bases between. CDR3 residues: CASSLEMGGLQETQYF. Here the CDR3 DNA reads TGTGCCAGCAGCTTAGAGATGGGCGGGTTACAAGAGACCCAGTACTTC.

This clone was found a few times. The chain links TRBV7-9 to TRBJ1-6; TRBD1 matches at 10 bases. The CDR3 is 16 residues long. The ends lost 5 bases at V and 10 bases at J; junction bases unmatched: 11. Germline CDR1 reads SEHNR; CDR2 reads FQNEAQ (reference sequence). CDR3 nucleotide sequence: TGTGCCAGCAGCCCGGACTCGGGACAGGGGAGATCACCCCTCCACTTT. Encoded protein: CASSPDSGQGRSPLHF.

The rearrangement joins TRBV27 to TRBJ2-7; 11 bases match TRBD1. This CDR3 region has 15 residues. CDR1 is MNHEY, CDR2 SMNVEV, per germline (reference sequence). Losses at the gene ends were 6 bases for V and 5 bases for J; bases not matched to a gene: 9. The CDR3 nucleotides are TGTGCCAGCAGACCCTTTGGACAGGGGGCGGACGAGCAGTACTTC. Protein sequence: CASRPFGQGADEQYF.

This clone was observed a few times. The chain recombines TRBV27 with TRBJ2-1, with D uncertain. Between the trimmed V and J ends, which lost 2 bases and 0 bases, there was a span of 8 bases. Germline CDR1 reads MNHEY; CDR2 reads SMNVEV (reference sequence). There are 15 residues in the CDR3. CDR3 protein: CASSLERSSYNEQFF. CDR3 sequence (DNA): TGTGCCAGCAGTTTAGAGAGGAGCTCCTACAATGAGCAGTTCTTC.

The rearrangement uses TRBV27 and TRBJ2-1; 10 nucleotides match TRBD2. The germline V gene encodes CDR1 MNHEY and CDR2 SMNVEV (reference sequence). Trimming cost V 6 bases and J 6 bases; bases outside gene matches: 8. The CDR3 is 15 amino acids. CDR3 region: CASRGPGLALNEQFF. The DNA for the CDR3 is TGTGCCAGCAGAGGACCGGGACTAGCGCTCAATGAGCAGTTCTTC.

This clone was detected only a few times. The J gene is TRBJ1-1, the V gene TRBV13; a possible D gene is TRBD1 (6 bases). The CDR3 is made up of 17 amino acids. Germline lookup yields CDR1 PRHDT and CDR2 FYEKMQ (reference sequence). The germline V and J ends were trimmed by 5 bases and 1 base, with 20 bases remaining between them. The CDR3 reads CASSILERTVTNTEAFF. The CDR3 DNA reads TGTGCCAGCAGCATCCTCGAACGGACAGTGACGAACACTGAAGCTTTCTTT.

This clone was observed a handful of times. The V and J genes are TRBV29-1 and TRBJ1-2, with 8 bases aligning to TRBD1. Trimming cost V 6 bases and J 4 bases; bases outside gene matches: 1. CDR3 length: 11 residues. Germline values: CDR1 SQVTM, CDR2 ANQGSEA. This CDR3 is CSVTGAYGYTF. Here the CDR3 DNA reads TGCAGCGTGACAGGGGCCTATGGCTACACCTTC.

V and J are TRBV30 and TRBJ1-2, with a possible D match to TRBD1 (5 bases). This CDR3 has 12 residues. Germline V gene lookup returns CDR1 GTSNPN and CDR2 SVGIG (reference sequence). With 1 base removed from V and 7 bases from J, the gap between germline ends came to 10 bases. This CDR3 is CAWSAQGTGYTF. The CDR3, as DNA: TGTGCCTGGAGTGCCCAGGGAACTGGCTACACCTTC. The variable domain in full, with the rest retrieved from reference TRBV30 and TRBJ1-2, is SQTIHQWPATLVQPVGSPLSLECTVEGTSNPNLYWYRQAAGRGLQLLFYSVGIGQISSEVPQNLSASRPQDRQFILSSKKLLLSDSGFYLCAWSAQGTGYTFGSGTRLTVV.

The CDR3 DNA reads TGTGCCAGCAGCCCTCGCGGGGGGCTCTATGGCTACACCTTC. Its protein is CASSPRGGLYGYTF. The chain uses TRBV7-2 and TRBJ1-2; TRBD1 might be the D (6 bases). The germline gives CDR1 SGHTA, CDR2 FQGNSA. CDR3 length: 14 residues. The ends were cut back, 5 bases at V and 4 bases at J, with 14 bases in the middle.

This clone has just a few counts. The rearrangement links TRBV2 to TRBJ1-1, with D possibly TRBD1 on 5 matching bases. The CDR3 length is 15 residues. The germline CDR1 and CDR2 sequences are SNHLY and FYNNEI. With 4 bases removed from V and 3 bases from J, the gap between germline ends came to 15 bases. DNA of the CDR3: TGTGCCAGCAGTGCCTTAGGACAACGCCACACTGAAGCTTTCTTT. Its protein is CASSALGQRHTEAFF.

This clone was seen a handful of times. This chain links TRBV25-1 with TRBJ1-2; D is unresolved. CDR1 is MGHDK, CDR2 SYGVNS, per germline. The CDR3 has 16 amino acids. Trimming took 3 bases from V and 4 from J, leaving 18 bases between them. The CDR3 loop is CASSESGVLSGYGYTF. DNA for the CDR3: TGTGCCAGCAGTGAGTCCGGGGTCTTGAGCGGCTATGGCTACACCTTC.

This chain uses TRBV7-3 with TRBJ2-5; TRBD2 is a possible D gene (5 bases). The CDR3 sequence is 14 residues long. Deletions cut 0 bases from V and 0 bases from J, with 5 bases between. Germline V gene sequence: CDR1 SGHTA, CDR2 FQGTGA. The chain's CDR3 is CASSLTRDQETQYF. CDR3 bases: TGTGCCAGCAGCTTAACGCGGGACCAAGAGACCCAGTACTTC.